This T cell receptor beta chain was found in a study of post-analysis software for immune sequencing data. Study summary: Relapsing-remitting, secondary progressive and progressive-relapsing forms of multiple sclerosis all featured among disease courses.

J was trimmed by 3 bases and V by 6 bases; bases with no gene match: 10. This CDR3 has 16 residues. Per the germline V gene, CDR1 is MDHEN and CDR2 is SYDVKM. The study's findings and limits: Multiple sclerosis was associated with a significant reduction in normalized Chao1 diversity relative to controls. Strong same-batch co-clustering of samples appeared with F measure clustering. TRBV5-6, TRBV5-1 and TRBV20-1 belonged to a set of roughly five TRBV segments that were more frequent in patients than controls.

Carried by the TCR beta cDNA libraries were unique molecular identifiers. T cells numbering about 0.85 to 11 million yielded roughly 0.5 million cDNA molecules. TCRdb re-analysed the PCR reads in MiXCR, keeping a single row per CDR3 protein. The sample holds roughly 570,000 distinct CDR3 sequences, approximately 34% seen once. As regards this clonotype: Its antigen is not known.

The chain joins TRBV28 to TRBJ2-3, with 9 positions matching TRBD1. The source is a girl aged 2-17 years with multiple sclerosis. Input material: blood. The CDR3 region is CASSSSGTGWTDTQYF. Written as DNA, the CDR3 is TGTGCCAGCAGCTCCAGCGGGACAGGGTGGACAGATACGCAGTATTTT.